This section outlines one T cell receptor (beta chain) sequence together with its context. No antigen is known for it. CDR1 and CDR2 (germline): MNHNS, SASEGT. The junction had 6 bases not matched to a gene; V was cut back by 7 bases and J by 0 bases. The CDR3 is 15 amino acids. Using immunoSEQ multiplex PCR, the repertoire was profiled, and TCRdb retains in-frame clones only, with some absent. The sample yields approximately 100,000 clones, approximately 92% seen once. This sample was included in a study of siplizumab effects on memory and regulatory T cells. General study findings and limits: Siplizumab brought about a significant reduction in alloreactive sequences traceable to unstimulated CD4+ memory cells. Few alloreactive clones mapped to unstimulated subsets.

The clonotype originates from a human donor in good health. The sequencing input was non-Treg CD4+ T cells sorted from blood. The chain recombines TRBV6-1 with TRBJ1-1; 9 bases line up with TRBD1. CDR3 DNA: TGTGCCAGCATGAGGGGGGACAGGGTGAACACTGAAGCTTTCTTT. This translates into CASMRGDRVNTEAFF.